This T cell receptor beta chain was captured in a study of cytomegalovirus exposure and HLA in healthy donors. General observations from the study: The listing of roughly 160 TCR beta chains classed them as cytomegalovirus-associated.

This clone was seen only once. Its antigen is unknown. The repertoire was sequenced with immunoSEQ multiplex PCR; TCRdb's copy has only in-frame clones and lacks some. The sample contains some 220,000 clones, over 80% of which appear only once. The CDR3 extends over 16 amino acids. V lost 4 bases to trimming and J lost 0 bases, with 13 bases between them. CDR1 SGHTA and CDR2 FQGNSA come from the germline V gene. This TCR was recovered from a woman between 18 and 30 years old in good health and CMV-seronegative. The sample taken for sequencing was PBMCs. The chain employs TRBV7-2 and TRBJ2-1, with a tentative D call TRBD1 (5 bases). CDR3: CASSSTGGSSYNEQFF. In DNA, the CDR3 is TGTGCCAGCAGCTCCACAGGCGGAAGCTCCTACAATGAGCAGTTCTTC.